The rows below give T cell receptor beta chains drawn from one sample of a study of cytomegalovirus exposure and HLA in healthy donors. TCRdb's table, derived via immunoSEQ multiplex PCR, lists solely in-frame clones and lacks some. The table has 200,000 to 250,000 clones, 70% to 90% seen once. The sequenced material came from PBMCs. These receptor sequences come from a girl aged 2 to 9 in good health and CMV-seronegative. Each CDR3 is given with its conserved first and last residue. A D gene is named only where the DNA matches it firmly.

TRBV11-2	NA	TRBJ2-1	CASSFRGVHEQFF
TRBV7-9	TRBD1	TRBJ1-1	CASRKGRTGFFSGAEAFF
TRBV2	TRBD1	TRBJ2-7	CASDDGTGTRYEQYF
TRBV5-6	NA	TRBJ2-1	CASSLGAGEQFF
TRBV5-6	TRBD1	TRBJ1-1	CASSLGDRVTEAFF
TRBV5-6	NA	TRBJ2-2	CASSYPTTAANTGELFF
TRBV18	TRBD1	TRBJ1-2	CASSLGQGYGYTF
TRBV29-1	NA	TRBJ1-2	CSVPTGINGYTF
TRBV5-1	TRBD2	TRBJ2-3	CASSPMTSGRPTDTQYF
TRBV6-1	NA	TRBJ1-2	CATHTLGGGDGYTF
TRBV21-1	NA	TRBJ2-7	CASSKVCGRGALPISYEQYF
TRBV28	TRBD2	TRBJ2-1	CASSLIAGGRGEQFF
TRBV10-1	NA	TRBJ2-2	CASITGTGELFF
TRBV6-6	NA	TRBJ1-2	CASRPPTAGGNYGYTF
TRBV10-3	NA	TRBJ2-5	CAISTDGGETQYF
TRBV7-2	TRBD1	TRBJ1-2	CASSLGQGVGYGYTF
TRBV6-5	TRBD2	TRBJ2-1	CASSYLSSGVNEQFF
TRBV25-1	NA	TRBJ1-6	CASSEWGVVGSPLHF
TRBV5-6	NA	TRBJ1-4	CASTMYRATNEKLFF
TRBV27	TRBD1	TRBJ1-6	CASSFATGMRSPLHF
TRBV5-1	TRBD1	TRBJ2-7	CASSPQGLAEEQYF
TRBV7-9	NA	TRBJ2-2	CASSSAGLYTGELFF
TRBV30	NA	TRBJ2-7	CAWIPRVSEQYF
TRBV6-5	TRBD2	TRBJ2-5	CASSSSGKERETQYF
TRBV27	TRBD1	TRBJ2-2	CASSPTDRVYTGELFF
TRBV6-4	NA	TRBJ2-2	CASSDLGGLTGELFF
TRBV4-1	TRBD1	TRBJ1-1	CASSPGGRTEAFF
TRBV5-1	TRBD2	TRBJ2-4	CASSLTGGPNIQYF
TRBV19	TRBD1	TRBJ1-1	CASVRQGMNTEAFF
TRBV2	NA	TRBJ2-1	CASSGWGGRGDEQFF
TRBV20-1	NA	TRBJ2-3	CSPLFPDTQYF
TRBV7-7	TRBD2	TRBJ2-1	CASSLTSGRGEQFF
TRBV6-5	NA	TRBJ2-7	CASSPRTANYEQYF
TRBV5-1	TRBD1	TRBJ1-2	CASSFDRGVYGYTF
TRBV5-1	NA	TRBJ1-6	CASSLENSPLHF
TRBV30	TRBD2	TRBJ2-5	CAWMGGKETQYF
TRBV15	TRBD1	TRBJ1-3	CATSRDRGTGRGNTIYF
TRBV27	TRBD2	TRBJ2-1	CASSPGTSGRGEQFF
TRBV12-2	NA	TRBJ2-5	CASRLGAWRGAGRETQYF
TRBV30	TRBD1	TRBJ2-7	CAWSVRSRQGAFYEQYF
TRBV27	NA	TRBJ1-1	CASSAHRAEAFF
TRBV7-8	NA	TRBJ2-3	CASSSGVRDTQYF
TRBV27	TRBD1	TRBJ2-2	CASRDRGSSTGELFF
TRBV19	TRBD1	TRBJ1-2	CASSRTGNYGYTF
TRBV18	NA	TRBJ1-1	CASSPGSTEAFF
TRBV5-4	NA	TRBJ2-7	CASIVSQGEQYF
TRBV4-1	NA	TRBJ1-5	CASSQEGSSPQPQHF
TRBV25-1	NA	TRBJ1-5	CASSEGGGGNQPQHF
TRBV30	TRBD1	TRBJ2-7	CAWSRSRQGAVDEQYF
TRBV2	TRBD2	TRBJ2-5	CARGLAVGGETQYF
TRBV5-5	TRBD1	TRBJ1-1	CASSLEGQGADEAFF
TRBV14	TRBD2	TRBJ2-7	CASSHRTSGYEQYF
TRBV27	NA	TRBJ1-1	CASSWTASLNTEAFF
TRBV5-1	TRBD1	TRBJ2-7	CASSYKTGTGPHEQYF
TRBV29-1	TRBD2	TRBJ2-7	CSVTGTSGRFTYEQYF